These 5 T cell receptor beta chains were all obtained from the same sample, sequenced in a study of CD8 T cells in Susac syndrome. It was with random hexamers that about 0.45 to 1 ug RNA was reverse transcribed. TCRdb passed the immunoSEQ multiplex PCR reads through MiXCR, listing each CDR3 protein once. The sample carries around 45,000 distinct CDR3 sequences, under 95% recorded once. Specimen: CD8+ T cells from PBMCs. Receptors were obtained from a human donor in good health.

This chain links TRBV12-3 or TRBV12-4 with TRBJ2-2; 7 bases line up with TRBD1. The CDR3 length is 14 residues. Germline trimming cut 7 bases from V and 4 bases from J; bases unmatched to any gene: 6. Here the CDR3 DNA reads TGTGCCAGCATCTCGGGACAGACCACCGGGGAGCTGTTTTTT. This codes for CASISGQTTGELFF.

The chain links TRBV5-1 to TRBJ1-5, with D possibly TRBD1 on 5 matching bases. Trimming stripped 1 base from V and 7 bases from J, with 9 bases between. Germline-derived CDR1 and CDR2 are SGHRS and YFSETQ. This CDR3 has 13 amino acids. The CDR3 coding sequence is TGCGCCAGCAGCTTGCGGGGGGACCAGCCCCAGCATTTT. This gives the protein CASSLRGDQPQHF. The entire variable domain, with the rest obtained from reference TRBV5-1 and TRBJ1-5, is as follows: KAGVTQTPRYLIKTRGQQVTLSCSPISGHRSVSWYQQTPGQGLQFLFEYFSETQRNKGNFPGRFSGRQFSNSRSEMNVSTLELGDSALYLCASSLRGDQPQHFGDGTRLSIL.

In DNA form, the CDR3 reads TGTGCCAGCAGTTATGGGCACACTGAAGCTTTCTTT. This gives the protein CASSYGHTEAFF. The chain joins TRBV6-5 to TRBJ1-1; D unclear. V was clipped by 3 bases and J by 3 bases, with 5 bases between them. The germline gives CDR1 MNHEY, CDR2 SVGAGI. CDR3 size: 12 residues.

The chain recombines TRBV25-1 with TRBJ2-7; 8 bases are shared with TRBD1. The CDR3 runs to 14 residues. CDR1 MGHDK and CDR2 SYGVNS come from the germline V gene. The V and J ends lost 5 bases and 2 bases, in that order; junction bases with no gene match: 5. CDR3 nucleotide sequence: TGTGCCAGCAGTCCCGGACAGGGAACCTACGAGCAGTACTTC. It yields the protein CASSPGQGTYEQYF.

V gene TRBV3-1 combines with J gene TRBJ1-1; a weak D match, TRBD1 (5 bases). Trimming stripped 0 bases from V and 7 bases from J, with 9 bases between. Germline CDR1 LGHDT, CDR2 YNNKEL (reference sequence). The CDR3 spans 13 residues. The CDR3 reads CASSQDETDEAFF. Here the CDR3 DNA reads TGTGCCAGCAGCCAAGACGAGACAGATGAAGCTTTCTTT.